These T cell receptor beta chains were read from a single sample in a study of OX40 agonist ivuxolimab in advanced cancers. The data were produced by immunoSEQ multiplex PCR, yet TCRdb's version contains in-frame clones alone and is incomplete. The table has 55,000 to 60,000 clones, over 90% seen once. This sample comprised CD4+ or CD8+ T cells sorted from blood, obtained in a trial of the OX40 agonist ivuxolimab. The receptors originated from an adult with an advanced solid tumor such as melanoma, head and neck, liver or kidney cancer. CDR3s include the opening cysteine and the closing phenylalanine or tryptophan. Fields, in order: J gene, D gene, V gene, CDR3 length, clone size, CDR3 protein, CDR3 DNA. D genes are given only for firm matches. Some rows have no size entry. The others give once, few or many, or a class for an expanded clone.

TRBJ2-5 | . | TRBV19 | 13 | . | CASSMFRQETQYF | TGTGCCAGTAGTATGTTCCGCCAAGAGACCCAGTACTTC
TRBJ2-5 | . | TRBV21-1 | 15 | . | CASSKARDLQETQYF | TGTGCCAGCAGCAAAGCGCGGGACCTCCAAGAGACCCAGTACTTC
TRBJ1-2 | TRBD1 | TRBV9 | 14 | . | CASSVGDSIYGYTF | TGTGCCAGCAGCGTAGGGGACAGTATCTATGGCTACACCTTC
TRBJ1-1 | . | TRBV6-5 | 15 | . | CASSPSIGMNTEAFF | TGTGCCAGCAGTCCGTCCATCGGCATGAACACTGAAGCTTTCTTT
TRBJ1-5 | . | TRBV6-6 | 12 | . | CASSTGNQPQHF | TGTGCCAGCAGTACAGGGAATCAGCCCCAGCATTTT
TRBJ1-5 | . | TRBV27 | 16 | many | CASKNGPGYGNQPQHF | TGTGCCAGCAAAAACGGACCAGGGTACGGGAATCAGCCCCAGCATTTT
TRBJ2-7 | . | TRBV11-2 | 13 | . | CASSLDRLWEQYF | TGTGCCAGCAGCTTAGATAGACTCTGGGAGCAGTACTTC
TRBJ2-2 | TRBD2 | TRBV4-3 | 18 | once | CASSQEGFSGKNTGELFF | TGCGCCAGCAGCCAAGAAGGGTTTAGCGGGAAGAACACCGGGGAGCTGTTTTTT
TRBJ2-3 | TRBD2 | TRBV7-3 | 15 | few | CASSQLAGLSDTQYF | TGTGCCAGCAGCCAACTAGCGGGGCTATCAGATACGCAGTATTTT
TRBJ2-1 | TRBD2 | TRBV30 | 13 | . | CAWSVLAGNEQFF | TGTGCCTGGAGTGTCCTAGCGGGCAATGAGCAGTTCTTC
TRBJ1-4 | TRBD1 | TRBV28 | 13 | . | CASRDRAGEKLFF | TGTGCCAGCAGGGACAGGGCAGGAGAAAAACTGTTTTTT
TRBJ2-5 | . | TRBV6-6 | 14 | . | CASSYSMEGETQYF | TGTGCCAGCAGTTACTCGATGGAGGGGGAGACCCAGTACTTC
TRBJ1-2 | TRBD1 | TRBV6-5 | 13 | . | CASRLGQGNGYTF | TGTGCCAGCAGGCTGGGACAGGGGAATGGCTACACCTTC
TRBJ2-7 | . | TRBV5-1 | 14 | . | CASSLQGPNYEQYF | TGCGCCAGCAGCTTGCAGGGTCCTAACTACGAGCAGTACTTC
TRBJ1-4 | . | TRBV5-4 | 18 | . | CASSFATGYAATNEKLFF | TGTGCCAGCAGCTTCGCCACAGGGTACGCCGCAACTAATGAAAAACTGTTTTTT
TRBJ2-2 | . | TRBV19 | 14 | . | CASKAGGYTGELFF | TGTGCCAGTAAGGCAGGGGGGTACACCGGGGAGCTGTTTTTT
TRBJ2-3 | . | TRBV6-5 | 14 | . | CASSYVANTDTQYF | TGTGCCAGCAGTTACGTCGCGAACACAGATACGCAGTATTTT
TRBJ2-5 | TRBD1 | TRBV5-6 | 17 | . | CASSIEGQGPEWETQYF | TGTGCCAGCAGCATAGAGGGACAGGGTCCGGAGTGGGAGACCCAGTACTTC
TRBJ1-2 | TRBD1 | TRBV10-3 | 15 | medium-sized | CAISEPGQGDYGYTF | TGTGCCATCAGTGAGCCGGGACAGGGCGACTATGGCTACACCTTC
TRBJ2-1 | . | TRBV4-3 | 15 | . | CASSQGRNSYNEQFF | TGCGCCAGCAGCCAAGGTCGGAACTCCTACAATGAGCAGTTCTTC
TRBJ2-6 | . | TRBV5-8 | 13 | . | CASSLTGANVLTF | TGTGCCAGCAGCTTAACCGGGGCCAACGTCCTGACTTTC
TRBJ2-7 | . | TRBV28 | 16 | . | CASSLGGGQESYEQYF | TGTGCCAGCAGTTTAGGGGGGGGACAGGAATCCTACGAGCAGTACTTC
TRBJ1-2 | . | TRBV19 | 13 | . | CASTLGEIPGYTF | TGTGCCAGTACCCTTGGGGAGATCCCTGGCTACACCTTC
TRBJ2-5 | . | TRBV4-1 | 15 | . | CASSQTRDSKETQYF | TGCGCCAGCAGCCAAACCCGGGACTCCAAAGAGACCCAGTACTTC
TRBJ1-2 | . | TRBV4-3 | 14 | . | CASSQDDRNYGYTF | TGCGCCAGCAGCCAAGACGATCGTAACTATGGCTACACCTTC
TRBJ2-7 | . | TRBV18 | 14 | . | CASSPPSGPYEQYF | TGTGCCAGCTCACCCCCCTCCGGTCCCTACGAGCAGTACTTC
TRBJ2-1 | TRBD2 | TRBV27 | 18 | . | CASSLLSGRISNNNEQFF | TGTGCCAGCAGTTTACTTAGCGGGAGAATTAGCAACAACAATGAGCAGTTCTTC
TRBJ2-1 | . | TRBV6-5 | 13 | . | CASSTTGFNEQFF | TGTGCCAGCAGTACCACAGGGTTTAATGAGCAGTTCTTC
TRBJ1-5 | . | TRBV6-1 | 13 | . | CASRDQGNQPQHF | TGTGCCAGCAGGGACCAGGGCAATCAGCCCCAGCATTTT
TRBJ1-2 | . | TRBV29-1 | 13 | . | CSVDKGGDYGYTF | TGCAGCGTTGACAAGGGGGGGGACTATGGCTACACCTTC
TRBJ1-5 | . | TRBV5-6 | 14 | . | CASSADRSNQPQHF | TGTGCCAGCAGCGCGGACAGAAGCAATCAGCCCCAGCATTTT
TRBJ2-7 | . | TRBV10-1 | 14 | . | CASSAGLNTYEQYF | TGCGCCAGCAGTGCGGGGCTTAATACCTACGAGCAGTACTTC
TRBJ2-7 | . | TRBV5-1 | 17 | . | CASSWDGEAAKTYEQYF | TGCGCCAGCAGTTGGGACGGAGAGGCCGCGAAAACCTACGAGCAGTACTTC
TRBJ1-4 | TRBD1 | TRBV7-8 | 15 | . | CASSFGTGYSEKLFF | TGTGCCAGCAGCTTCGGGACAGGGTACAGCGAAAAACTGTTTTTT
TRBJ2-7 | TRBD2 | TRBV28 | 15 | . | CASSWLAGGPGEQYF | TGTGCCAGCAGTTGGCTAGCGGGAGGGCCGGGCGAGCAGTACTTC
TRBJ2-1 | . | TRBV19 | 14 | once | CASSNRGSYNEQFF | TGTGCCAGTAGTAATAGGGGCTCCTACAATGAGCAGTTCTTC
TRBJ2-7 | TRBD2 | TRBV28 | 14 | . | CASIRSGSSYEQYF | TGTGCCAGCATCCGTAGCGGGAGCTCCTACGAGCAGTACTTC
TRBJ2-7 | . | TRBV19 | 17 | . | CATTPTDRTFSSYEQYF | TGTGCCACCACGCCCACTGACAGGACCTTTAGCTCCTACGAGCAGTACTTC
TRBJ2-3 | TRBD2 | TRBV5-1 | 17 | . | CASSRLSASGSRDTQYF | TGCGCCAGCAGCCGATTATCTGCTAGCGGGAGCCGAGATACGCAGTATTTT
TRBJ2-3 | TRBD2 | TRBV7-2 | 18 | once | CASSSGLAGGGWRDTQYF | TGTGCCAGCAGCTCGGGACTAGCGGGAGGAGGGTGGAGAGATACGCAGTATTTT
TRBJ2-7 | . | TRBV5-6 | 12 | . | CASRGESYEQYF | TGTGCCAGCAGGGGAGAATCCTACGAGCAGTACTTC
TRBJ1-3 | . | TRBV7-6 | 16 | . | CASSLGPTSFGNTIYF | TGTGCCAGCAGCTTGGGCCCTACCAGCTTTGGAAACACCATATATTTT
TRBJ2-2 | TRBD2 | TRBV25-1 | 15 | . | CASELAGGNTGELFF | TGTGCCAGCGAACTAGCGGGAGGCAACACCGGGGAGCTGTTTTTT
TRBJ2-7 | . | TRBV6-6 | 13 | . | CASIRGPIYEQYF | TGTGCCAGCATCCGGGGTCCGATCTACGAGCAGTACTTC
TRBJ1-2 | . | TRBV19 | 15 | . | CASSSPREANYGYTF | TGTGCCAGTAGTAGCCCCCGGGAAGCTAACTATGGCTACACCTTC
TRBJ2-7 | TRBD2 | TRBV9 | 17 | . | CASSVGWTGGVSYEQYF | TGTGCCAGCAGCGTAGGTTGGACGGGAGGGGTCTCCTACGAGCAGTACTTC
TRBJ1-2 | TRBD1 | TRBV9 | 16 | . | CASSAPGQGMGYGYTF | TGTGCCAGCAGCGCCCCCGGACAGGGGATGGGCTATGGCTACACCTTC
TRBJ2-5 | . | TRBV5-1 | 13 | . | CASSFDRQETQYF | TGCGCCAGCAGCTTTGACAGGCAAGAGACCCAGTACTTC
TRBJ2-7 | TRBD1 | TRBV2 | 15 | . | CASSEGTGGSYEQYF | TGTGCCAGCAGTGAAGGGACAGGGGGCTCCTACGAGCAGTACTTC
TRBJ2-7 | . | TRBV19 | 14 | . | CASSPSLGLYEQYF | TGTGCCAGTAGTCCGTCTTTGGGACTCTACGAGCAGTACTTC
TRBJ2-7 | . | TRBV14 | 15 | . | CASSQEWKGTHEQYF | TGTGCCAGCAGCCAAGAGTGGAAGGGGACCCACGAGCAGTACTTC
TRBJ2-5 | . | TRBV11-2 | 19 | . | CASSQTRGRPGGTRETQYF | TGTGCCAGCAGCCAAACCAGAGGGCGTCCTGGGGGTACCCGGGAGACCCAGTACTTC
TRBJ2-3 | TRBD2 | TRBV7-8 | 14 | . | CASSLVAGENTQYF | TGTGCCAGCAGCTTAGTAGCGGGGGAGAATACGCAGTATTTT
TRBJ2-2 | . | TRBV7-2 | 15 | . | CAESSQEGFTGELFF | TGTGCCGAAAGTTCACAGGAGGGTTTTACCGGGGAGCTGTTTTTT
TRBJ2-1 | . | TRBV6-4 | 14 | . | CASSRDFPYNEQFF | TGTGCCAGCAGCCGGGACTTCCCCTACAATGAGCAGTTCTTC
TRBJ2-7 | TRBD2 | TRBV28 | 17 | once | CASSTTLTSGRWYEQYF | TGTGCCAGCAGCACAACCCTAACTAGCGGGAGGTGGTATGAGCAGTACTTC
TRBJ2-3 | TRBD2 | TRBV7-6 | 15 | . | CASSLTGGPDDTQYF | TGTGCCAGCAGCTTAACGGGAGGGCCGGATGATACGCAGTATTTT
TRBJ2-7 | TRBD2 | TRBV4-1 | 12 | . | CASGGGAYEQYF | TGCGCCAGCGGGGGGGGAGCCTACGAGCAGTACTTC
TRBJ1-4 | . | TRBV5-1 | 12 | . | CASSLGNEKLFF | TGCGCCAGCAGCTTAGGGAATGAAAAACTGTTTTTT
TRBJ2-1 | TRBD1 | TRBV7-6 | 11 | . | CASRSGGEQFF | TGTGCCAGCAGGTCAGGGGGAGAGCAGTTCTTC